Shown below are 27 T cell receptor beta chains from a single sample sequenced in a study of identical twins. TCRdb re-called the 5' RACE reads with MiXCR, one entry per CDR3 protein. The repertoire holds approximately 620,000 distinct CDR3 sequences, with roughly 8% as singletons. The data also belong to a second study, concerning yellow fever vaccine responses in identical twins.

The sequenced material came from PBMCs. These receptors all stem from a woman under 30 in good health.

This clonotype was found a few times. The V and J genes are TRBV20-1 and TRBJ1-5; 7 bases align to TRBD1. This CDR3 comprises 14 residues. The V segment lost 3 bases and the J segment 4 bases; nucleotides outside the gene matches: 6. Germline CDR1 DFQATT, CDR2 SNEGSKA (reference sequence). The CDR3 sequence is CSASGPQGNQPQHF. CDR3 in DNA: TGCAGTGCTAGCGGGCCACAGGGGAATCAGCCCCAGCATTTT.

This chain joins TRBV18 and TRBJ1-5; tentatively, D is TRBD1 (5 bases). The germline V gene encodes CDR1 KGHSH and CDR2 LQKENI. Trimming pared 2 bases from V and 2 bases from J, leaving 10 bases between. The length of the CDR3 is 15 residues. The CDR3 DNA follows: TGTGCCAGCTCACCATTTAGGGGAGGCAATCAGCCCCAGCATTTT. This codes for CASSPFRGGNQPQHF.

This clonotype was picked up many times. V and J are TRBV6-2 or TRBV6-3 and TRBJ2-7, with 11 bases aligning to TRBD1. The V and J ends lost 7 bases and 10 bases, in that order; junction bases with no gene match: 6. The CDR3 runs to 12 residues. Germline V CDR1 and CDR2: MNHEY, SVGEGT. In DNA form, the CDR3 reads TGTGCCAGCACAGGACAGGGGGCAGAACAGTACTTC. Its protein product is CASTGQGAEQYF.

The chain carries TRBV7-2 and TRBJ1-4; 9 bases align to TRBD1. Germline V gene sequence: CDR1 SGHTA, CDR2 FQGNSA. The CDR3 is 17 residues long. With V trimmed by 2 bases and J by 6 bases, 10 bases remained unmatched. In nucleotides, the CDR3 is TGTGCCAGCAGCTTAAAGGGGACAGGGCGTTTGTATGAAAAACTGTTTTTT. Protein sequence: CASSLKGTGRLYEKLFF.

This clonotype was recorded at least ten times. The chain recombines TRBV5-1 with TRBJ2-7; TRBD2 matches 7 bases. The V segment lost 0 bases and the J segment 3 bases; nucleotides outside the gene matches: 3. The CDR3 is 14 residues long. Germline V gene data show CDR1 as SGHRS and CDR2 as YFSETQ. The CDR3 DNA is TGCGCCAGCAGCTTGGGCGGACTAGTCTACGAGCAGTACTTC. Translating gives CASSLGGLVYEQYF.

J is TRBJ2-3 and V is TRBV24-1; 12 bases match TRBD2. Germline lookup yields CDR1 KGHDR and CDR2 SFDVKD. V was clipped by 7 bases and J by 0 bases; unmatched bases: 7. CDR3 length: 17 amino acids. CDR3 coding DNA: TGTGCCACCAGCGCGAGCGGACTAGCGGGGAGCACAGATACGCAGTATTTT. Translated, it gives CATSASGLAGSTDTQYF.

J is TRBJ1-1 and V is TRBV9, with D uncertain. Trimming stripped 4 bases from V and 5 bases from J, with 15 bases between. The CDR3 spans 14 residues. Germline CDR1 is SGDLS and CDR2 is YYNGEE. CDR3 sequence reads: CASSPHKMSTEAFF. The CDR3 region has the DNA TGTGCCAGCAGCCCCCATAAGATGAGTACTGAAGCTTTCTTT.

This clonotype was counted many times. The rearrangement joins TRBV25-1 to TRBJ1-6, with no clear D. The CDR3 is 12 residues long. Trimming removed 6 bases at V and 7 bases at J, with 7 bases between. Germline CDR1 reads MGHDK; CDR2 reads SYGVNS. The CDR3 nucleotides read TGTGCCAGCAGAAACCCCAATTCACCCCTCCACTTT. Its translation: CASRNPNSPLHF.

This clonotype was seen a few times. The J gene is TRBJ2-1, the V gene TRBV14; unclear D gene. Trimming left V 3 bases short and J 7 bases short, with 7 bases between. The CDR3 is 12 amino acids. Per the germline V gene, CDR1 is SGHDN and CDR2 is FVKESK. The CDR3 nucleotides are TGTGCCAGCAGCCACCCCCGTAATGAGCAGTTCTTC. It is translated as CASSHPRNEQFF.

This clonotype was seen only a few times. The chain uses TRBV15 and TRBJ2-7; no clear D. Between the trimmed V and J ends, which lost 5 bases and 4 bases, there was a span of 15 bases. The CDR3 is made up of 14 amino acids. Germline CDR1 LNHNV, CDR2 YYDKDF (reference sequence). The DNA of the CDR3 is TGTGCCACCAGCCCCCCGATTCTTGGGTACGAGCAGTACTTC. This codes for CATSPPILGYEQYF. Full variable domain (remainder filled in from reference TRBV15 and TRBJ2-7): DAMVIQNPRYQVTQFGKPVTLSCSQTLNHNVMYWYQQKSSQAPKLLFHYYDKDFNNEADTPDNFQSRRPNTSFCFLDIRSPGLGDTAMYLCATSPPILGYEQYFGPGTRLTVT.

Many counts were recorded for this clonotype. This chain joins TRBV7-8 and TRBJ1-6, with D possibly matching TRBD1 (5 bases). Germline CDR1 and CDR2: SGHVS and FQNEAQ. This CDR3 comprises 15 residues. Trimming pared 1 base from V and 5 bases from J, leaving 9 bases between. The chain's CDR3 is CASSLGGHDNSPLHF. The CDR3 nucleotides are TGTGCCAGCAGCTTAGGGGGCCATGATAATTCACCCCTCCACTTT.

This clonotype was detected only a few times. V gene TRBV10-3 combines with J gene TRBJ2-6; 9 bases map to TRBD1. The CDR3 is made up of 17 amino acids. Germline V lookup: CDR1 ENHRY, CDR2 SYGVKD. J lost 0 bases, V lost 3 bases, and 3 bases had no gene match. The CDR3 coding sequence is TGTGCCATCAGTGATCCGGGACAGGGCTCTGGGGCCAACGTCCTGACTTTC. This sequence encodes CAISDPGQGSGANVLTF.

This chain joins TRBV25-1 and TRBJ1-1, with a weak D call TRBD1 (6 bases). The CDR3 extends over 16 amino acids. V was cut by 0 bases and J by 1 base, with 12 bases left in between. CDR1 MGHDK and CDR2 SYGVNS come from the germline V gene. The DNA of the CDR3 is TGTGCCAGCAGTGAATACGAACAGGGAAGGAACACTGAAGCTTTCTTT. This codes for CASSEYEQGRNTEAFF.

This rearrangement joins TRBV29-1 to TRBJ2-1; TRBD2 agrees at 11 bases. The germline V gene encodes CDR1 SQVTM and CDR2 ANQGSEA. Germline trimming cut 6 bases from V and 15 bases from J; bases unmatched to any gene: 16. This CDR3 comprises 14 residues. CDR3 loop: CSVQNDLTSGRLFF. CDR3 coding DNA: TGCAGCGTCCAAAACGACCTTACTAGCGGGAGACTGTTCTTC.

This clonotype has a handful of counts. The V gene is TRBV6-4, the J gene TRBJ2-1; possibly TRBD2 for D (6 bases). CDR3 length: 14 amino acids. Trimming took 11 bases from V and 6 from J, leaving 20 bases between them. Germline V gene sequence: CDR1 MRHNA, CDR2 SNTAGT. The CDR3 sequence: CASSTSSPPNEQFF. Written as DNA, the CDR3 is TGTGCCTCTAGCACTAGCTCTCCCCCCAATGAGCAGTTCTTC.

J is TRBJ2-7 and V is TRBV5-1; D possibly uses TRBD1 or TRBD2 (5 bases each). Trimming removed 4 bases from V and 3 bases from J, with 11 bases in between. Germline V gene sequence: CDR1 SGHRS, CDR2 YFSETQ. CDR3 size: 13 residues. The CDR3 DNA reads TGCGCCAGCAGCGTTGAGGGGAACTACGAGCAGTACTTC. Its translation: CASSVEGNYEQYF.

This chain uses TRBV25-1 with TRBJ2-7, with D perhaps given as TRBD1 or TRBD2 (5 bases each). The CDR3 totals 14 residues. The germline V and J ends were trimmed by 1 base and 3 bases, with 10 bases remaining between them. Germline V gene sequence: CDR1 MGHDK, CDR2 SYGVNS. In DNA form, the CDR3 reads TGTGCCAGCAGTGAATTGGGTGGGGGCTACGAGCAGTACTTC. Translation: CASSELGGGYEQYF.

This clonotype was found a few times. Here the CDR3 DNA reads TGTGCCTTCTCAAGGGGCCGGAGTCAAGAGACCCAGTACTTC. The encoded protein is CAFSRGRSQETQYF. This sequence joins TRBV6-1 and TRBJ2-5; a weak D match, TRBD1 (5 bases). This CDR3 spans 14 amino acids. Deletions cut 11 bases from V and 2 bases from J, with 18 bases between. Germline CDR1 is MNHNS and CDR2 is SASEGT.

In its sample, this clonotype was seen a few times. The chain is built from TRBV12-5 and TRBJ2-3, with D tentatively TRBD2 (7 bases). From germline, CDR1 is LGHNT and CDR2 FRNRAP. V was clipped by 1 base and J by 3 bases, with 20 bases between them. There are 18 residues in the CDR3. The CDR3 DNA follows: TGTGCTAGTGGTTTGGCCACCATGGGGGGGGCGCGGACAGATACGCAGTATTTT. Amino acids: CASGLATMGGARTDTQYF.

The chain employs TRBV20-1 and TRBJ1-1; a weak D match, TRBD1 (6 bases). Trimming took off 5 bases at V and 0 bases at J, with 13 bases between the two ends. The CDR3 has 14 residues. The germline V gene has CDR1 DFQATT and CDR2 SNEGSKA (reference sequence). The CDR3 DNA reads TGCAGTGCTCGTAGACAGGTTATGAACACTGAAGCTTTCTTT. Its translation is CSARRQVMNTEAFF.

The chain employs TRBV7-8 and TRBJ2-1; 8 positions agree with TRBD2. V shed 2 bases and J 15 bases; nucleotides not matched to a gene: 18. Germline assignment: CDR1 SGHVS and CDR2 FQNEAQ. The CDR3 runs 16 residues. As DNA, the CDR3 is TGTGCCAGCAGCTTAATGTTGCGGGAGGACCGTCAGGGAACGTTCTTC. As protein: CASSLMLREDRQGTFF.

This clonotype was counted many times. This sequence joins TRBV6-2 or TRBV6-3 and TRBJ2-1; D gene ambiguous. The CDR3 consists of 13 residues. The germline V and J ends were trimmed by 2 bases and 0 bases, with 2 bases remaining between them. The germline V gene has CDR1 MNHEY and CDR2 SVGEGT. This chain's CDR3 is CASSYDSYNEQFF. CDR3 nucleotide sequence: TGTGCCAGCAGTTACGACTCCTACAATGAGCAGTTCTTC.

The CDR3, as DNA: TGCAGTGCTTCCAGGGGGCATGGCTCCTACAATGAGCAGTTCTTC. Protein: CSASRGHGSYNEQFF. The chain carries TRBV20-1 and TRBJ2-1; 8 bases match TRBD1. The V gene's germline CDR1 is DFQATT and CDR2 SNEGSKA (reference sequence). The CDR3 runs to 15 residues. V shed 5 bases, J shed 0 bases, and the junction held 6 bases outside the gene matches.

The chain recombines TRBV5-1 with TRBJ1-4; no definite D call. Germline V lookup: CDR1 SGHRS, CDR2 YFSETQ. The CDR3 spans 13 residues. Trimming left V 5 bases short and J 5 bases short, with 10 bases between. Written as DNA, the CDR3 is TGCGCCAGCAGATCGGAATGGAATGAAAAACTGTTTTTT. Its translation: CASRSEWNEKLFF.

In this sample, this clonotype turned up many times. The rearrangement links TRBV20-1 to TRBJ1-5, with a tentative D call TRBD1 (6 bases). V lost 5 bases and J 6 bases, leaving 14 bases between the germline ends. This CDR3 spans 13 amino acids. Germline CDR1 is DFQATT and CDR2 is SNEGSKA (reference sequence). CDR3: CSAPGGASQPQHF. The CDR3 nucleotides are TGCAGTGCTCCTGGGGGCGCGAGTCAGCCCCAGCATTTT.

The chain combines TRBV28 with TRBJ2-7; TRBD1 might be the D (6 bases). Germline V gene sequence: CDR1 MDHEN, CDR2 SYDVKM. The CDR3 is made up of 14 amino acids. The V end was cut by 5 bases, the J end by 2 bases, with 13 bases between. CDR3 DNA sequence: TGTGCCAGCAGTGCCACAGGGTACCCCTACGAGCAGTACTTC. Its protein is CASSATGYPYEQYF.

The sample holds a few counts of this clonotype. This chain joins TRBV15 and TRBJ1-5; perhaps TRBD1 as D (5 bases). CDR1 and CDR2 from the germline V gene are LNHNV and YYDKDF (reference sequence). Trimming removed 9 bases at V and 1 base at J, with 13 bases between. The CDR3 has 14 amino acids. The CDR3 loop reads CATLGDRSNQPQHF. CDR3 DNA: TGTGCCACGCTGGGGGATAGGAGCAATCAGCCCCAGCATTTT. The whole variable domain, remainder taken from reference TRBV15 and TRBJ1-5, is DAMVIQNPRYQVTQFGKPVTLSCSQTLNHNVMYWYQQKSSQAPKLLFHYYDKDFNNEADTPDNFQSRRPNTSFCFLDIRSPGLGDTAMYLCATLGDRSNQPQHFGDGTRLSIL.